These 28 T cell receptor beta chains originate from one sample sequenced in a study of blood T cell repertoires in COVID-19. This table comes from immunoSEQ multiplex PCR, and its TCRdb copy is limited to in-frame clones, with some not included. This sample has about 140,000 clones; about 81% occur once, and the top ten carry about 4.2%. Sequencing input: peripheral blood. All receptors derive from a woman of 80 years or more with acute or convalescent COVID-19.

This clone came up once. The chain carries TRBV7-2 and TRBJ1-4, with D unclear. This CDR3 contains 16 residues. Germline V gene lookup returns CDR1 SGHTA and CDR2 FQGNSA. Trimming left V 1 base short and J 4 bases short, with 13 bases between. The CDR3 is CASSLDIPGNNEKLFF. DNA for the CDR3: TGTGCCAGCAGCTTAGATATCCCGGGGAATAATGAAAAACTGTTTTTT.

The chain employs TRBV2 and TRBJ2-1, with TRBD2 identical over 9 bases. The CDR3 is 15 residues long. V lost 4 bases and J lost 4; bases outside the gene matches: 5. The germline CDR1 and CDR2 sequences are SNHLY and FYNNEI. CDR3 bases: TGTGCCAGCAGTGCAGGCCTAGCGGGATACAATGAGCAGTTCTTC. Amino acid sequence: CASSAGLAGYNEQFF.

This clone was observed once. The CDR3 DNA reads as TGTGCCATCCGTCCAACCAGGGTTGGCGGAACTGAAGCTTTCTTT. Residues: CAIRPTRVGGTEAFF. The V gene is TRBV10-3, the J gene TRBJ1-1; maybe TRBD1 (5 bases). Germline values: CDR1 ENHRY, CDR2 SYGVKD. V lost 8 bases and J lost 5, with 21 bases in between. There are 15 residues in the CDR3.

The chain uses TRBV7-2 and TRBJ1-5; no clear D gene. Trimming removed 0 bases at V and 2 bases at J, with 8 bases between. Looked up from germline, CDR1 is SGHTA and CDR2 is FQGNSA. CDR3 length: 15 residues. The CDR3 DNA sequence: TGTGCCAGCAGCTTAGCGGGCAAGGGCAATCAGCCCCAGCATTTT. This codes for CASSLAGKGNQPQHF.

CDR3 DNA: TGTGCCTGGAGAGCGACCGGGGCCAACGTCCTGACTTTC. It encodes CAWRATGANVLTF. The V gene is TRBV30, the J gene TRBJ2-6; D gene uncertain. The CDR3 contains 13 residues. V gave up 3 bases and J gave up 4 bases, with 7 bases separating them. The germline CDR1 and CDR2 sequences are GTSNPN and SVGIG (reference sequence).

The V gene is TRBV7-2, the J gene TRBJ2-7; 7 nucleotides match TRBD2. Trimming cost V 1 base and J 3 bases; bases outside gene matches: 9. Germline values: CDR1 SGHTA, CDR2 FQGNSA. The CDR3 covers 16 residues. DNA for the CDR3: TGTGCCAGCAGCTTAGGGGCGCTAGCGGTGGACTACGAGCAGTACTTC. Amino acids: CASSLGALAVDYEQYF.

The chain combines TRBV5-1 with TRBJ1-5; 8 bases are a match to TRBD1. After removal of 4 bases from V and 7 bases from J, the junction contained 7 bases not matched to a gene. Germline V gene lookup returns CDR1 SGHRS and CDR2 YFSETQ. This CDR3 region has 14 residues. The CDR3 coding sequence is TGCGCCAGCAGCGTTCAGGGGGCAGGACAGCCCCAGCATTTT. Translated: CASSVQGAGQPQHF.

The rearrangement joins TRBV27 to TRBJ2-3; 8 bases are shared with TRBD2. This CDR3 is 13 amino acids long. Germline assignment: CDR1 MNHEY and CDR2 SMNVEV (reference sequence). CDR3 DNA: TGTGGCGCGGTGCGGGGGGAGGGAGATACGCAGTATTTT. It translates to CGAVRGEGDTQYF.

This chain links TRBV5-1 with TRBJ2-5; 11 positions match TRBD1. The CDR3 runs 17 residues. The germline CDR1 and CDR2 sequences are SGHRS and YFSETQ. V trimming: 4 bases; J trimming: 1 base; junction bases outside the gene matches: 9. The CDR3 is CASSAWGTGGSQETQYF. The DNA for the CDR3 is TGCGCCAGCAGCGCCTGGGGGACAGGGGGATCCCAAGAGACCCAGTACTTC.

V usage is TRBV5-5 and J usage is TRBJ2-5; 9 bases fit TRBD2. This CDR3 has 15 residues. Trimming cost V 1 base and J 1 base; bases outside gene matches: 2. CDR1 and CDR2 (germline): SGHKS, YYEKEE (reference sequence). The CDR3 DNA sequence: TGTGCCAGCAGCTTGCTGCGGGAGGGCCAAGAGACCCAGTACTTC. Translated, it gives CASSLLREGQETQYF.

The chain employs TRBV28 and TRBJ1-2, with D unresolved. In germline, CDR1 is MDHEN, CDR2 SYDVKM. CDR3 length equals 12 residues. Between the trimmed V and J ends, which lost 1 base and 8 bases, there was a span of 8 bases. DNA for the CDR3: TGTGCCAGCAGTTTATACACGGGAGGCTACACCTTC. This sequence encodes CASSLYTGGYTF.

This chain links TRBV28 with TRBJ1-3; TRBD1 matches at 9 bases. With 5 bases clipped from V and 2 bases from J, the junction kept 10 bases outside the gene matches. The CDR3 totals 17 residues. Germline V CDR1 and CDR2: MDHEN, SYDVKM. CDR3 loop: CASSHTGGREPGNTIYF. Written as DNA, the CDR3 is TGTGCCAGCAGTCACACAGGGGGCCGGGAACCTGGAAACACCATATATTTT.

V usage is TRBV4-1 and J usage is TRBJ2-7, with 7 positions matching TRBD2. The V segment lost 1 base and the J segment 3 bases; nucleotides outside the gene matches: 9. The germline V gene has CDR1 MGHRA and CDR2 YSYEKL. The length of the CDR3 is 16 residues. The CDR3 nucleotides read TGCGCCAGCAGCCAAGTCGTCTCTAGCGGCAACTACGAGCAGTACTTC. This encodes CASSQVVSSGNYEQYF.

This sequence joins TRBV4-1 and TRBJ1-2; 10 nucleotides align to TRBD1. V lost 3 bases to trimming and J lost 7 bases; unmatched junction nucleotides: 8. This CDR3 contains 15 residues. CDR1 MGHRA and CDR2 YSYEKL come from the germline V gene. The CDR3 nucleotides are TGCGCCAGCAGCCAGAGGACAGGGGGGGGCTCTGGCTACACCTTC. Translated, it gives CASSQRTGGGSGYTF.

This rearrangement joins TRBV24-1 to TRBJ2-3, with D maybe TRBD1 (6 bases). V was trimmed by 4 bases and J by 1 base, leaving 8 bases between them. CDR1 KGHDR and CDR2 SFDVKD come from the germline V gene. The CDR3 loop spans 14 amino acids. This CDR3 reads CATSERTGTDTQYF. CDR3 nucleotides: TGTGCCACCAGTGAAAGGACAGGCACAGATACGCAGTATTTT.

The V gene is TRBV6-5, the J gene TRBJ1-2, with D possibly being TRBD1 (6 bases). Trimming removed 5 bases at V and 8 bases at J, with 18 bases between. Germline V gives CDR1 MNHEY, CDR2 SVGAGI. The CDR3 is 14 residues long. The CDR3 region has the DNA TGTGCCAGCAGTCGACGGGAGGGGGGAGAGGGCTACACCTTC. Translated, it gives CASSRREGGEGYTF.

The chain has TRBV28 and TRBJ1-2; the D is unclear. The CDR3 is made up of 11 amino acids. Germline V lookup: CDR1 MDHEN, CDR2 SYDVKM. V lost 2 bases, J lost 13 bases, and 11 bases lay in between. The CDR3 region is CASSLPPRVTF. The CDR3 DNA follows: TGTGCCAGCAGTTTACCCCCCCGAGTCACCTTC.

The V gene is TRBV5-1, the J gene TRBJ1-1; 8 nucleotides align to TRBD1. The CDR3 length is 14 residues. V was pared by 3 bases and J by 4 bases, with 5 bases of the junction left unmatched. The germline V gene encodes CDR1 SGHRS and CDR2 YFSETQ. The CDR3 spells CASSSDREGTEAFF. The CDR3 nucleotides read TGCGCCAGCAGCTCGGACAGGGAGGGCACTGAAGCTTTCTTT.

The chain is built from TRBV24-1 and TRBJ1-2, with TRBD1 identical over 7 bases. The CDR3 is 16 amino acids. Germline V gives CDR1 KGHDR, CDR2 SFDVKD. The trim removed 10 bases at V and 4 bases at J, leaving 17 bases unmatched. CDR3 protein: CATPRQGSLHIYGYTF. The CDR3 bases are TGTGCCACGCCAAGACAGGGCTCTCTCCACATCTATGGCTACACCTTC.

The J gene is TRBJ2-1, the V gene TRBV19; 9 bases agree with TRBD1. V shed 6 bases and J 6 bases; nucleotides not matched to a gene: 9. This CDR3 contains 15 residues. The germline V gene encodes CDR1 LNHDA and CDR2 SQIVND (reference sequence). The CDR3 region has the DNA TGTGCCAGTAGGCCTACGGGACAGGGCTTCAATGAGCAGTTCTTC. Translation gives CASRPTGQGFNEQFF. Based on the CDR3 plus reference TRBV19 and TRBJ2-1, the full variable domain is DGGITQSPKYLFRKEGQNVTLSCEQNLNHDAMYWYRQDPGQGLRLIYYSQIVNDFQKGDIAEGYSVSREKKESFPLTVTSAQKNPTAFYLCASRPTGQGFNEQFFGPGTRLTVL.

In nucleotides, the CDR3 is TGTGCCAGCAGCCTGGACAGGGGGTTACAGAATGGCTACACCTTC. The encoded protein is CASSLDRGLQNGYTF. The chain links TRBV7-2 to TRBJ1-2; 10 bases agree with TRBD1. J gave up 6 bases and V 5 bases, and 9 bases lay outside the gene matches. CDR3 size: 15 residues. Germline CDR1 SGHTA, CDR2 FQGNSA.

The chain links TRBV5-1 to TRBJ1-2; 8 bases map to TRBD1. Per the germline V gene, CDR1 is SGHRS and CDR2 is YFSETQ. The CDR3 consists of 16 residues. V shed 1 base, J shed 4 bases, and the junction held 9 bases outside the gene matches. CDR3 protein: CASSLFGTGFTYGYTF. In nucleotides, the CDR3 is TGCGCCAGCAGCTTGTTTGGGACAGGCTTTACCTATGGCTACACCTTC. The entire variable domain, with the rest obtained from reference TRBV5-1 and TRBJ1-2, is as follows: KAGVTQTPRYLIKTRGQQVTLSCSPISGHRSVSWYQQTPGQGLQFLFEYFSETQRNKGNFPGRFSGRQFSNSRSEMNVSTLELGDSALYLCASSLFGTGFTYGYTFGSGTRLTVV.

With regard to this clone: The identical CDR3 is also encoded by other nucleotide sequences in the sample. The chain links TRBV5-1 to TRBJ2-2, with TRBD2 identical over 11 bases. The CDR3 consists of 16 residues. Germline values: CDR1 SGHRS, CDR2 YFSETQ. V lost 4 bases, J lost 2 bases, and 4 bases stayed unmatched. CDR3 residues: CASSPLAGGNTGELFF. In DNA, the CDR3 is TGCGCCAGCAGCCCTCTAGCGGGGGGCAACACCGGGGAGCTGTTTTTT.

The CDR3 protein is CASSFTPSASEQFF. The CDR3 DNA follows: TGTGCCAGCAGCTTCACCCCTAGCGCTTCTGAGCAGTTCTTC. The chain recombines TRBV7-8 with TRBJ2-1; D may be TRBD2 (6 bases). The germline gives CDR1 SGHVS, CDR2 FQNEAQ. V dropped 3 bases and J dropped 9 bases, with 15 bases sitting between them. The CDR3 consists of 14 residues.

The V gene is TRBV28, the J gene TRBJ2-7; D might be TRBD1 (5 bases). V dropped 0 bases and J dropped 0 bases, with 21 bases sitting between them. Germline-derived CDR1 and CDR2 are MDHEN and SYDVKM. The CDR3 sequence is 19 residues long. The CDR3 nucleotides are TGTGCCAGCAGTTTATGGACCCCCGTCACAGGTTATAGCTCCTACGAGCAGTACTTC. Protein sequence: CASSLWTPVTGYSSYEQYF.

The chain couples TRBV6-2 or TRBV6-3 to TRBJ2-7; TRBD2 aligns across 13 bases. The ends lost 5 bases at V and 4 bases at J; junction bases unmatched: 8. The length of the CDR3 is 16 residues. Germline-derived CDR1 and CDR2 are MNHEY and SVGEGT. CDR3 residues: CASSTSSLAGGYEQYF. The CDR3 coding sequence is TGTGCCAGCAGTACCTCGTCACTAGCGGGAGGGTACGAGCAGTACTTC.

V is TRBV5-4 and J is TRBJ1-1; D might be TRBD1 (5 bases). The CDR3 is 13 amino acids. V gave up 3 bases and J gave up 2 bases, with 8 bases separating them. CDR1 SGHNT and CDR2 YYREEE come from the germline V gene (reference sequence). The DNA for the CDR3 is TGTGCCAGCAGCTCCAGGGTTAACACTGAAGCTTTCTTT. It translates to CASSSRVNTEAFF.

The chain carries TRBV3-1 (or the pseudogene TRBV3-2) and TRBJ1-2, with 7 bases that match TRBD1. Germline values: CDR1 LGHDT, CDR2 YNNKEL (reference sequence). After removal of 0 bases from V and 4 bases from J, the junction contained 5 bases not matched to a gene. The CDR3 is 15 residues long. CDR3 bases: TGTGCCAGCAGCCAAGATCGAGGGGGCAGCTATGGCTACACCTTC. It specifies CASSQDRGGSYGYTF.